The 22 T cell receptor beta chains below come from one sample, sequenced in a study of T cell repertoires in cytomegalovirus infection. Their recognized antigens are unknown. TCRdb processed the reads anew with MiXCR; each CDR3 protein has one entry. The repertoire holds approximately 1,000,000 distinct CDR3 sequences, with around 30% as singletons. Sequences were derived from cultured CD8+ T cells from PBMCs, sampled from culture after CMV antigen stimulation. These receptors originate from a human donor in good health (CMV status not recorded). Some clones in this sample may be carry-over from other donors' samples.

This clonotype was observed at least ten times. The V gene is TRBV10-3, the J gene TRBJ2-7; 8 positions agree with TRBD2. V dropped 2 bases and J dropped 1; count of bases not matched to a gene: 1. Germline values: CDR1 ENHRY, CDR2 SYGVKD. This CDR3 is built from 14 residues. The CDR3 loop reads CAISERGGSYEQYV. CDR3 nucleotides: TGTGCCATCAGTGAGCGGGGGGGATCCTACGAGCAGTACGTC.

The chain employs TRBV6-2 or TRBV6-3 and TRBJ1-1, with TRBD1 matching 11 bases. The CDR3 loop spans 12 amino acids. V lost 6 bases and J lost 6; bases outside the gene matches: 0. Germline CDR1 reads MNHEY; CDR2 reads SVGEGT. CDR3 sequence: CASRGQGAEAFF. DNA for the CDR3: TGTGCCAGCAGGGGACAGGGGGCTGAAGCTTTCTTT.

The chain uses TRBV27 and TRBJ1-4; D not certain. The CDR3 has 13 amino acids. From germline, CDR1 is MNHEY and CDR2 SMNVEV (reference sequence). Trimming shortened V by 6 bases and J by 4 bases, and 9 bases separated the two germline ends. CDR3 coding DNA: TGTGCCAGCAGCGAGATAAATAATGAAAAACTGTTTTTT. Amino acid sequence: CASSEINNEKLFF.

The chain employs TRBV6-1 and TRBJ2-1; D is perhaps TRBD1 (6 bases). CDR1 and CDR2 from the germline V gene are MNHNS and SASEGT. The CDR3 is 15 amino acids. V was trimmed by 2 bases and J by 7 bases, leaving 15 bases between them. CDR3 sequence: CASSEIGGELNEQFF. The CDR3 nucleotides are TGTGCCAGCAGTGAAATAGGGGGTGAATTGAATGAGCAGTTCTTC.

This clonotype was counted only a few times. The chain carries TRBV7-8 and TRBJ2-3; weak D call: TRBD2 (5 bases). Between the trimmed V and J ends, which lost 8 bases and 3 bases, there was a span of 15 bases. The CDR3 spans 14 residues. From germline, CDR1 is SGHVS and CDR2 FQNEAQ. The DNA for the CDR3 is TGTGCCAGCCTCCGAAGCTCGGGAACAGATACGCAGTATTTT. It specifies CASLRSSGTDTQYF.

This chain joins TRBV6-5 and TRBJ2-3; D is possibly TRBD2 (6 bases). V was pared by 4 bases and J by 2 bases, with 10 bases between. This CDR3 has 14 residues. Germline CDR1 reads MNHEY; CDR2 reads SVGAGI. As DNA, the CDR3 is TGTGCCAGCAGTTGGGCTAGCGACACAGATACGCAGTATTTT. Amino acid sequence: CASSWASDTDTQYF.

In this sample, this clonotype turned up a few times. A much larger clone lies a single base off, so this may be a read error. The V gene is TRBV7-2, the J gene TRBJ1-1, with D possibly matching TRBD1 (6 bases). The CDR3 consists of 17 residues. Per germline, CDR1 SGHTA and CDR2 FQGNSA. The chain's CDR3 is CANSLGGSGYGNTEAFF. As DNA, the CDR3 is TGTGCCAACAGCTTAGGGGGATCAGGCTACGGGAACACTGAAGCTTTCTTT.

This clonotype was counted a few times. The chain's CDR3 is CASSYSWYRTGNEQFF. CDR3 sequence (DNA): TGTGCCAGCAGTTACTCGTGGTATAGAACAGGCAATGAGCAGTTCTTC. The chain recombines TRBV6-2 or TRBV6-3 with TRBJ2-1; tentatively, D is TRBD1 (5 bases). Per the germline V gene, CDR1 is MNHEY and CDR2 is SVGEGT. The V gene lost 0 bases and the J gene lost 6 bases, with 15 bases spanning the gap. CDR3 length: 16 amino acids.

This clonotype was counted between two and nine times. The chain couples TRBV6-1 to TRBJ2-1; maybe TRBD1 (6 bases). Germline V gene data show CDR1 as MNHNS and CDR2 as SASEGT. The V and J ends lost 4 bases and 0 bases respectively, with 10 bases between them. The CDR3 is made up of 15 amino acids. CDR3 amino acids: CASSALDSSYNEQFF. The CDR3 bases are TGTGCCAGCAGTGCCCTGGACAGCTCCTACAATGAGCAGTTCTTC.

This clonotype was recorded a few times. This sequence joins TRBV27 and TRBJ2-3; D unresolved. This CDR3 is built from 12 residues. The germline V gene has CDR1 MNHEY and CDR2 SMNVEV (reference sequence). V was trimmed by 6 bases and J by 10 bases, leaving 14 bases between them. The CDR3 sequence: CASSPRAMPQYF. The DNA of the CDR3 is TGTGCCAGCAGCCCGCGAGCGATGCCGCAGTATTTT.

This clonotype was recorded many times. This rearrangement joins TRBV7-8 to TRBJ2-3; TRBD1 agrees at 7 bases. The CDR3 has 16 residues. The germline V gene encodes CDR1 SGHVS and CDR2 FQNEAQ. V dropped 1 base and J dropped 1; count of bases not matched to a gene: 5. The CDR3 DNA reads as TGTGCCAGCAGCTTAGGAACAGGGGCCGGCACAGATACGCAGTATTTT. Encoded protein: CASSLGTGAGTDTQYF. The full variable domain, its missing parts supplied by reference TRBV7-8 and TRBJ2-3, is GAGVSQSPRYKVAKRGQDVALRCDPISGHVSLFWYQQALGQGPEFLTYFQNEAQLDKSGLPSDRFFAERPEGSVSTLKIQRTQQEDSAVYLCASSLGTGAGTDTQYFGPGTRLTVL.

On this clonotype: An end of the junction differs from the germline gene, which may be a read error. This chain connects TRBV6-5 to TRBJ1-2, with D tentatively TRBD1 (6 bases). Per the germline V gene, CDR1 is MNHEY and CDR2 is SVGAGI. The CDR3 totals 14 residues. CDR3 nucleotides: TGTGCCAACAGTCCAACGGGGGCGGGGTATGGCTACACCTTC. This encodes CANSPTGAGYGYTF.

This chain connects TRBV15 to TRBJ1-1; perhaps TRBD1 as D (5 bases). Trimming stripped 1 base from V and 2 bases from J, with 17 bases between. Germline CDR1 is LNHNV and CDR2 is YYDKDF (reference sequence). The CDR3 sequence is 17 residues long. The CDR3, as DNA: TGTGCCACCAGCAGAGGATTCGCCGACAGCCGTAACACTGAAGCTTTCTTT. It codes for CATSRGFADSRNTEAFF.

The J gene is TRBJ2-2, the V gene TRBV5-8; no clear D. The CDR3 length is 16 residues. Germline V CDR1 and CDR2: SGHTS, YDEGEE. V was pared by 1 base and J by 3 bases, with 13 bases between. The CDR3 region is CASSLFQVLYTGELFF. CDR3 nucleotide sequence: TGTGCCAGCAGCTTGTTTCAGGTTCTGTACACCGGGGAGCTGTTTTTT.

This clonotype occurred a few times. The chain is built from TRBV27 and TRBJ1-5; weak D call: TRBD1 (6 bases). Trimming stripped 2 bases from V and 3 bases from J, with 11 bases between. This CDR3 has 15 amino acids. Germline V gives CDR1 MNHEY, CDR2 SMNVEV (reference sequence). CDR3 bases: TGTGCCAGCAGTTTAGGGGGCGAGGACAATCAGCCCCAGCATTTT. Translating it yields CASSLGGEDNQPQHF.

V and J are TRBV11-1 and TRBJ1-2; D uncertain. From germline, CDR1 is SGHAT and CDR2 FQDESV (reference sequence). This CDR3 spans 15 amino acids. V lost 5 bases to trimming and J lost 0 bases, with 13 bases between them. The CDR3 coding sequence is TGTGCCAGCAGCATTAACAGAGACCCTAACTATGGCTACACCTTC. Residues: CASSINRDPNYGYTF.

This clonotype was seen only a few times. The chain has TRBV29-1 and TRBJ1-2, with D possibly being TRBD1 (6 bases). Germline V lookup: CDR1 SQVTM, CDR2 ANQGSEA. V lost 4 bases and J lost 8, with 23 bases in between. The CDR3 spans 15 residues. CDR3 protein: CSVVGTGIVPSGYTF. The CDR3, as DNA: TGCAGCGTTGTAGGTACAGGGATAGTCCCAAGCGGCTACACCTTC.

This clonotype was seen ten or more times. CDR3 DNA sequence: TGTGCCAGCAGTGCCCTCGGACAGGAGTATAATTCACCCCTCCACTTT. Amino acids: CASSALGQEYNSPLHF. V usage is TRBV6-1 and J usage is TRBJ1-6; 7 bases are shared with TRBD1. V shed 4 bases and J 4 bases; nucleotides not matched to a gene: 7. The germline V gene encodes CDR1 MNHNS and CDR2 SASEGT. The CDR3 sequence is 16 residues long.

In its sample, this clonotype was seen a few times. The gene calls are TRBV7-9 and TRBJ1-4; 7 bases map to TRBD1. The CDR3 covers 16 residues. V dropped 5 bases and J dropped 5; count of bases not matched to a gene: 11. Per the germline V gene, CDR1 is SEHNR and CDR2 is FQNEAQ (reference sequence). CDR3 region: CASSLSSGQTNEKLFF. The CDR3 nucleotides are TGTGCCAGCAGCCTAAGCTCGGGACAGACAAATGAAAAACTGTTTTTT.

In its sample, this clonotype was seen a few times. J is TRBJ2-2 and V is TRBV23-1, with TRBD1 identical over 7 bases. TRBV23-1 is an open reading frame, and its role is uncertain. CDR3 size: 14 residues. The J segment lost 4 bases and the V segment lost 7 bases, leaving 6 bases of the junction unmatched. CDR3 sequence: CASIGDSTTGELFF. In nucleotides, the CDR3 is TGCGCCAGCATCGGGGACAGCACCACCGGGGAGCTGTTTTTT.

J is TRBJ1-1 and V is TRBV2; no firm D call. Germline CDR1 SNHLY, CDR2 FYNNEI. CDR3 length: 10 amino acids. Trimming left V 5 bases short and J 8 bases short, with 6 bases between. Here the CDR3 DNA reads TGTGCCAGCAGTTTACCCGAAGCTTTCTTT. The encoded protein is CASSLPEAFF.

This sequence joins TRBV19 and TRBJ1-6; the D is unclear. V was clipped by 5 bases and J by 0 bases, with 17 bases between them. Germline V lookup: CDR1 LNHDA, CDR2 SQIVND (reference sequence). CDR3 length equals 18 residues. The CDR3: CASSSTLLVSSYNSPLHF. The CDR3 coding sequence is TGTGCCAGTAGTTCCACCCTCCTCGTCAGCTCCTATAATTCACCCCTCCACTTT.